This T cell receptor (beta chain) was captured in a study of T cell responses to AZD1222 COVID-19 vaccine. In the case of this clone: Antigen: not known.

Sequencing was performed with immunoSEQ multiplex PCR; in TCRdb, only in-frame clones are kept and a portion is missing. The sample contains about 120,000 clones, under 95% of which appear only once. Whole-study findings and limits: The CD4 TCRs associated with vaccination extended across spike and predominated at 160-218 and 743-854. Most donors were white British and more were female, and clonal diversity was possibly underestimated. Epitopes outside B.1.351 and B.1.1.7 mutated regions reportedly drew nearly half of spike TCRs.

Pooled together were second doses at about 4 or about 12 weeks. V lost 7 bases and J lost 6, with 19 bases in between. This CDR3 spans 14 amino acids. Germline assignment: CDR1 SGHVS and CDR2 FNYEAQ. V usage is TRBV7-6 and J usage is TRBJ2-7; D is possibly TRBD2 (5 bases). The clonotype originates from an adult who received the AZD1222 COVID-19 vaccine. The material was peripheral blood, obtained 28 days after the second AZD1222 dose. The CDR3 coding sequence is TGTGCCAGCACCCAAAGGGAGAGGATCGGCGAGCAGTACTTC. Its translation is CASTQRERIGEQYF.